Below are 28 T cell receptor beta chains sequenced from a single sample in a study of CD8+ T cells in alopecia areata. Reverse transcribed after extraction, RNA yielded cDNA as the sequencing template. Sequencing used immunoSEQ multiplex PCR; TCRdb keeps in-frame clones, though not all of them. The table has 200,000 or so clones, around 62% seen once. Sequencing was performed on CD4+ T cells sorted from blood, taken at week 0. Every receptor here comes from a human donor with alopecia areata.

The chain combines TRBV27 with TRBJ1-3; 9 bases are a match to TRBD1. The length of the CDR3 is 17 residues. Germline CDR1 is MNHEY and CDR2 is SMNVEV (reference sequence). Trimming cost V 4 bases and J 0 bases; bases outside gene matches: 7. CDR3 in DNA: TGTGCCAGCAGTTGGGGGACAGGGCCGAGCTCTGGAAACACCATATATTTT. Protein sequence: CASSWGTGPSSGNTIYF.

CDR3 in amino acids: CSVELSGGPYNEQFF. CDR3 in DNA: TGCAGCGTTGAGTTGTCGGGGGGACCCTACAATGAGCAGTTCTTC. The chain combines TRBV29-1 with TRBJ2-1, with 7 bases identical to TRBD2. Germline CDR1 is SQVTM and CDR2 is ANQGSEA. V trimming: 3 bases; J trimming: 2 bases; junction bases outside the gene matches: 7. The CDR3 sequence is 15 residues long.

In nucleotides, the CDR3 is TGCGCCAGCAGCCTATCCAACGGACAGAAGAGCACAGATACGCAGTATTTT. Encoded protein: CASSLSNGQKSTDTQYF. This chain links TRBV4-1 with TRBJ2-3, with D perhaps matching TRBD1 (6 bases). This CDR3 is 17 amino acids long. Trimming shortened V by 4 bases and J by 0 bases, and 17 bases separated the two germline ends. The V gene's germline CDR1 is MGHRA and CDR2 YSYEKL.

The chain's CDR3 is CASSSRGGYTF. The DNA for the CDR3 is TGTGCCAGCAGCTCCCGCGGTGGCTACACCTTC. The V and J genes are TRBV5-4 and TRBJ1-2; D not resolved. This CDR3 contains 11 residues. Trimming removed 3 bases at V and 7 bases at J, with 7 bases between. CDR1 is SGHNT and CDR2 is YYREEE in the germline V gene (reference sequence).

The chain uses TRBV7-9 and TRBJ2-7; 7 nucleotides line up with TRBD1. V shed 6 bases and J 2 bases; nucleotides not matched to a gene: 4. CDR3 size: 13 residues. Germline V gene lookup returns CDR1 SEHNR and CDR2 FQNEAQ (reference sequence). DNA for the CDR3: TGTGCCAGCAGAAAAACAGGGGCCTACGAGCAGTACTTC. The encoded protein is CASRKTGAYEQYF.

The V call is TRBV15, the J call TRBJ2-5, with D perhaps matching TRBD1 (5 bases). Per the germline V gene, CDR1 is LNHNV and CDR2 is YYDKDF (reference sequence). This CDR3 contains 14 residues. The ends were cut back, 0 bases at V and 4 bases at J, with 9 bases in the middle. CDR3 DNA sequence: TGTGCCACCAGCAGAGATATAGGGGCAGAGACCCAGTACTTC. This encodes CATSRDIGAETQYF.

This clone was recorded a few times. This rearrangement joins TRBV29-1 to TRBJ2-1, with a possible D match to TRBD1 (6 bases). Trimming took off 8 bases at V and 5 bases at J, with 13 bases between the two ends. The CDR3 is 12 residues long. Germline CDR1 reads SQVTM; CDR2 reads ANQGSEA. The CDR3 is CSPRTANNEQFF. The CDR3 DNA reads TGCAGCCCGAGGACAGCCAACAATGAGCAGTTCTTC.

The chain carries TRBV7-9 and TRBJ1-1; D not certain. Germline values: CDR1 SEHNR, CDR2 FQNEAQ (reference sequence). The CDR3 contains 17 residues. V lost 2 bases to trimming and J lost 3 bases, with 19 bases between them. The CDR3 protein is CASSLSPPRTAYTEAFF. The CDR3, as DNA: TGTGCCAGCAGCTTATCCCCACCGCGGACGGCCTACACTGAAGCTTTCTTT.

The gene calls are TRBV2 and TRBJ2-1; D assignment may be TRBD1 or TRBD2 (5 bases each). V lost 7 bases and J lost 5, with 12 bases in between. Germline values: CDR1 SNHLY, CDR2 FYNNEI. CDR3 length: 13 amino acids. The CDR3 sequence: CASKAGTHNEQFF. The CDR3, as DNA: TGTGCCAGCAAGGCAGGGACCCACAATGAGCAGTTCTTC.

The chain combines TRBV2 with TRBJ2-2; D is unclear. The CDR3 length is 13 residues. CDR1 is SNHLY, CDR2 FYNNEI, per germline. V was trimmed by 5 bases and J by 1 base, leaving 5 bases between them. CDR3 residues: CASSIENTGELFF. The CDR3 DNA sequence: TGTGCCAGCAGTATAGAGAACACCGGGGAGCTGTTTTTT.

The V call is TRBV6-5, the J call TRBJ1-1; weak D call: TRBD1 (6 bases). Germline CDR1 MNHEY, CDR2 SVGAGI. The CDR3 length is 12 residues. The V gene lost 7 bases and the J gene lost 4 bases, with 10 bases spanning the gap. CDR3 residues: CASTGGGTEAFF. The CDR3 coding sequence is TGTGCCAGCACCGGAGGGGGCACTGAAGCTTTCTTT.

This rearrangement joins TRBV6-6 to TRBJ2-3, with D tentatively TRBD1 (6 bases). This CDR3 contains 14 residues. The germline CDR1 and CDR2 sequences are MNHNY and SVGAGI (reference sequence). V was shortened by 7 bases and J by 0 bases, with 11 bases between the two germline ends. CDR3: CASNGQLSTDTQYF. CDR3 nucleotide sequence: TGTGCCAGCAACGGACAGCTTAGCACAGATACGCAGTATTTT.

CDR3 region: CATKGGTEAFF. As DNA, the CDR3 is TGTGCCACCAAAGGGGGCACTGAAGCTTTCTTT. The V gene is TRBV6-6, the J gene TRBJ1-1, with a tentative D call TRBD1 (6 bases). CDR3 length equals 11 residues. V was clipped by 10 bases and J by 4 bases, with 10 bases between them. CDR1 MNHNY and CDR2 SVGAGI come from the germline V gene (reference sequence).

The V call is TRBV30, the J call TRBJ2-1, with 11 nucleotides matching TRBD2. The V gene end was trimmed by 2 bases and the J gene end by 8 bases; junction bases not matched to a gene: 14. The CDR3 covers 17 residues. Germline CDR1 and CDR2: GTSNPN and SVGIG (reference sequence). CDR3 nucleotides: TGTGCCTGGAGTCTCCGACCCCCTAGCGGGAGGTTTGATGAGCAGTTCTTC. This translates into CAWSLRPPSGRFDEQFF.

The rearrangement links TRBV11-2 to TRBJ2-4; the D is unclear. The CDR3 totals 13 residues. The V end was cut by 0 bases, the J end by 7 bases, with 7 bases between. The germline V gene encodes CDR1 SGHAT and CDR2 FQNNGV. The CDR3, as DNA: TGTGCCAGCAGCTTAGACATAGCCAACATTCAGTACTTC. Residues: CASSLDIANIQYF.

This chain uses TRBV6-5 with TRBJ2-7; D is unresolved. V was clipped by 5 bases and J by 0 bases, with 2 bases between them. The CDR3 length is 11 residues. Germline V lookup: CDR1 MNHEY, CDR2 SVGAGI. The CDR3 nucleotides read TGTGCCAGCAGTGCCTCCTACGAGCAGTACTTC. It is translated as CASSASYEQYF.

The genes are TRBV30 and TRBJ1-4; no clear D gene. The CDR3 is made up of 13 amino acids. V was trimmed by 4 bases and J by 4 bases, leaving 10 bases between them. The V gene's germline CDR1 is GTSNPN and CDR2 SVGIG (reference sequence). The CDR3 DNA reads TGTGCCTGGATTTTCCCCAATAATGAAAAACTGTTTTTT. It specifies CAWIFPNNEKLFF.

This clone was picked up a small number of times. This sequence joins TRBV29-1 and TRBJ2-7; 7 positions agree with TRBD2. The CDR3 is 13 amino acids. In germline, CDR1 is SQVTM, CDR2 ANQGSEA. The V and J ends lost 4 bases and 7 bases, in that order; junction bases with no gene match: 10. The CDR3 bases are TGCAGCGTTGTATCGGGAGGATCTCGGGAGCAGTACTTC. It specifies CSVVSGGSREQYF.

This chain links TRBV2 with TRBJ2-3; D remains unclear. Trimming stripped 7 bases from V and 2 bases from J, with 7 bases between. The CDR3 consists of 12 residues. CDR1 is SNHLY, CDR2 FYNNEI, per germline. The CDR3, as DNA: TGTGCCAGCATGGTCAACACAGATACGCAGTATTTT. Residues: CASMVNTDTQYF.

The chain recombines TRBV9 with TRBJ1-1; TRBD1 is a possible D gene (5 bases). CDR1 and CDR2 (germline): SGDLS, YYNGEE. The CDR3 runs to 13 residues. V lost 3 bases and J lost 0, with 6 bases in between. The DNA for the CDR3 is TGTGCCAGCAGCGCGACAGTGAACACTGAAGCTTTCTTT. Encoded protein: CASSATVNTEAFF.

This clone appeared a single time. The CDR3 DNA is TGCAGTGCTAGAGAGGAAGCTACAACTTTCTTT. It translates to CSAREEATTFF. The rearrangement joins TRBV20-1 to TRBJ1-1; D is unclear. Germline V CDR1 and CDR2: DFQATT, SNEGSKA (reference sequence). V was pared by 0 bases and J by 12 bases, with 11 bases between. The CDR3 is 11 amino acids.

The V call is TRBV29-1, the J call TRBJ1-1, with 8 bases fitting TRBD1. The germline CDR1 and CDR2 sequences are SQVTM and ANQGSEA. This CDR3 comprises 19 residues. Losses at the gene ends were 5 bases for V and 5 bases for J; bases not matched to a gene: 25. The CDR3 sequence is CSVFYPPGQELGQGTEAFF. In nucleotides, the CDR3 is TGCAGCGTTTTCTACCCACCGGGACAGGAGTTGGGGCAAGGGACTGAAGCTTTCTTT.

This chain connects TRBV25-1 to TRBJ1-2, with D unclear. The CDR3 has 11 amino acids. The germline CDR1 and CDR2 sequences are MGHDK and SYGVNS. V was cut by 6 bases and J by 10 bases, with 12 bases left in between. The DNA for the CDR3 is TGTGCCAGCAGGGGAGGCGGGTACTACACCTTC. As protein: CASRGGGYYTF.

The rearrangement joins TRBV6-1 to TRBJ1-5, with D possibly being TRBD1 (5 bases). The CDR3 covers 14 residues. Trimming stripped 4 bases from V and 3 bases from J, with 10 bases between. The germline gives CDR1 MNHNS, CDR2 SASEGT. The CDR3 loop reads CASSVRGPNQPQHF. The DNA for the CDR3 is TGTGCCAGCAGTGTAAGGGGACCCAATCAGCCCCAGCATTTT.

This sequence joins TRBV5-1 and TRBJ2-3, with D hard to call. Germline V CDR1 and CDR2: SGHRS, YFSETQ. CDR3 length: 13 residues. Trimming shortened V by 4 bases and J by 5 bases, and 11 bases separated the two germline ends. The CDR3 here is CASSLSLGDTQYF. The CDR3, as DNA: TGCGCCAGCAGCCTATCCCTTGGAGATACGCAGTATTTT.

A word on this clone: Other DNA sequences in the sample encode the same CDR3. The chain employs TRBV18 and TRBJ1-5; D might be TRBD1 (5 bases). CDR1 KGHSH and CDR2 LQKENI come from the germline V gene. The V and J ends lost 2 bases and 4 bases respectively, with 6 bases between them. The CDR3 runs 13 residues. Written as DNA, the CDR3 is TGTGCCAGCTCACCAGGGGGGAATCAGCCCCAGCATTTT. Protein sequence: CASSPGGNQPQHF.

This chain uses TRBV30 with TRBJ2-3; TRBD1 is a possible D gene (6 bases). V was clipped by 2 bases and J by 0 bases, with 12 bases between them. Germline V lookup: CDR1 GTSNPN, CDR2 SVGIG (reference sequence). The CDR3 length is 15 residues. The CDR3, as DNA: TGTGCCTGGAGTTCGACAGGCTTAAGCACAGATACGCAGTATTTT. It translates to CAWSSTGLSTDTQYF.

The CDR3 nucleotides are TGTGCCTGGAGTGAGGGAGGGCCCGCCAAGCAGTACTTC. Amino acid sequence: CAWSEGGPAKQYF. The chain joins TRBV30 to TRBJ2-7, with 7 bases aligning to TRBD2. The germline V gene encodes CDR1 GTSNPN and CDR2 SVGIG (reference sequence). Unmatched junction bases numbered 8, after V lost 1 base and J lost 8 bases. The length of the CDR3 is 13 residues. Looking up the rest from reference TRBV30 and TRBJ2-7 gives the full variable domain: SQTIHQWPATLVQPVGSPLSLECTVEGTSNPNLYWYRQAAGRGLQLLFYSVGIGQISSEVPQNLSASRPQDRQFILSSKKLLLSDSGFYLCAWSEGGPAKQYFGPGTRLTVT.